This TCR beta chain was recorded in a study of T cells in Graves' hyperthyroidism and ophthalmopathy. Study in general: Peripheral blood collection took place at initial diagnosis, before any treatment.

The investigators amplified TCR beta CDR3 regions from RNA transcripts. The primer set for the first-round RT-PCR of the TCR CDR3 was HTBI. TCRdb fed the multiplex PCR reads into MiXCR, producing one record per CDR3 protein. The sample shows fewer than 700,000 distinct CDR3 sequences, 15% to 20% of them seen only once. Study conclusions and caveats: Most clonotypes that expanded in the thyroid above 0.001 also showed up in blood. The model identified upcoming ophthalmopathy a median approximately seven months ahead of onset.

The ends were cut back, 2 bases at V and 3 bases at J, with 13 bases in the middle. This CDR3 spans 16 amino acids. CDR1 and CDR2 from the germline V gene are MNHEY and SVGAGI. This clonotype was counted at least ten times. Its cognate antigen is unknown. The source of the PBMCs was over 8.5 ml of fresh peripheral blood. The material sequenced was blood. The TCR was taken from a woman in her 30s with Graves' hyperthyroidism. The chain couples TRBV6-5 to TRBJ2-2; maybe TRBD1 (5 bases). This CDR3 reads CASSYGAEYYTGELFF. In DNA, the CDR3 is TGTGCCAGCAGTTACGGGGCAGAGTATTACACCGGGGAGCTGTTTTTT.